These 2 T cell receptor beta chains were all obtained from the same sample, sequenced in a study of blood T cell repertoires in COVID-19 (TCRdb year 2020). The method was the immunoSEQ multiplex PCR assay. TCRdb carries this immuneACCESS record with in-frame sequences only. Its versions omit some clonotypes, under half of them owing to an unresolved V gene in the studies checked, with the rest unexplained. This sample gives 120,000 to 150,000 clones in total; approximately 80% of them show up just once. The ten largest clonotypes hold about 7.2% of the sample. Sequencing was done on a sample of peripheral blood. The receptor set was obtained from a woman between 50 and 59 years old in a cohort sampled during active or convalescent COVID-19.

The CDR3 DNA reads as TGTGCCAGCAGCACCCGACTCCGATCACTAGCGGGGGAGGCAGATACGCAGTATTTT. This codes for CASSTRLRSLAGEADTQYF. V gene TRBV11-2 combines with J gene TRBJ2-3; 11 bases map to TRBD2. The V segment lost 5 bases and the J segment 4 bases; nucleotides outside the gene matches: 17. There are 19 residues in the CDR3. The germline V gene encodes CDR1 SGHAT and CDR2 FQNNGV.

The rearrangement joins TRBV7-9 to TRBJ1-4, with 10 bases aligning to TRBD1. With 4 bases clipped from V and 11 bases from J, the junction kept 10 bases outside the gene matches. The CDR3 spans 15 residues. The germline gives CDR1 SEHNR, CDR2 FQNEAQ (reference sequence). The CDR3 DNA is TGTGCCAGCAGCTCACCGGGACAGGGGAGGAAGAAACTGTTTTTT. Translated, it gives CASSSPGQGRKKLFF.